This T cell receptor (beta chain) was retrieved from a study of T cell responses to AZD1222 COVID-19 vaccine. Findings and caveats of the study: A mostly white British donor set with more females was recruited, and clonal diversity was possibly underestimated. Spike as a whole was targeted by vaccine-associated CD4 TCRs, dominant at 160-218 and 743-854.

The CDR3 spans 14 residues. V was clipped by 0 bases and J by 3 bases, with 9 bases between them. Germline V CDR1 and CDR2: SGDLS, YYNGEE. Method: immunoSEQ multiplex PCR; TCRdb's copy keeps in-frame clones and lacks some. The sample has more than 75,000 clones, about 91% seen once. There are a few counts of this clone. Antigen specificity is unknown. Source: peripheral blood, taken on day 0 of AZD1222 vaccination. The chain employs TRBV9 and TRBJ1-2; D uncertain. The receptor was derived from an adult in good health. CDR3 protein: CASSVGVGHYGYTF. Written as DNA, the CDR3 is TGTGCCAGCAGCGTAGGTGTGGGTCACTATGGCTACACCTTC.